This T cell receptor (beta chain) was documented in a study of T cell repertoires in cytomegalovirus infection. For the study at large: Carrying CMV and the relevant HLA type showed in public TCR beta signatures.

TCRdb re-derived calls from the reads in MiXCR, one entry per CDR3 protein. This table has around 450,000 distinct CDR3 sequences, approximately 30% appearing once. Germline-derived CDR1 and CDR2 are MDHEN and SYDVKM. This CDR3 is 17 amino acids long. The V and J ends lost 6 bases and 3 bases, in that order; junction bases with no gene match: 8. Sequenced material: PBMCs. This clonotype was obtained from a human donor in good health (CMV status not recorded). Some clones in this sample may be carry-over from other donors' samples. The chain links TRBV28 to TRBJ2-1, with 13 bases fitting TRBD2. CDR3 amino acids: CASSSSTSGGFYNEQFF. CDR3 in DNA: TGTGCCAGCAGCTCGTCGACTAGCGGGGGGTTCTACAATGAGCAGTTCTTC.